These T cell receptor beta chains were read from a single sample in a study of T cells in Graves' hyperthyroidism and ophthalmopathy. Via MiXCR, TCRdb re-called the multiplex PCR reads, giving one row per CDR3 protein. Among roughly 500,000 distinct CDR3 sequences listed, less than 25% were seen once. The sequencing input was blood. These receptors were obtained from a woman in her 70s with Graves' ophthalmopathy. The CDR3 runs from the conserved cysteine through the conserved F or W. A D gene is named only where the DNA matches it firmly. Clone size is given for some rows only: seen once, a few or many times, or a class if the clone is expanded.

J gene,V gene,clone size,D gene,CDR3 DNA,CDR3 protein
TRBJ2-3,TRBV7-8,few,TRBD2,TGTGCCAGCAGCTTAGCCCGGGGGGGGGGGACTAGCACAGATACGCAGTATTTT,CASSLARGGGTSTDTQYF
TRBJ2-7,TRBV7-8,.,.,TGTGCCAGCAGCTTCCACGGGGTGAGCTACGAGCAGTACTTC,CASSFHGVSYEQYF
TRBJ2-1,TRBV11-1,.,TRBD2,TGCGCCAGCAGCTTAGGACCGACCGGCGGGAGTGAAGAGCAGTTCTTC,CASSLGPTGGSEEQFF
TRBJ2-3,TRBV6-5,.,TRBD2,TGTGCCAGCAGTTCCCCGGGACTAGGGGTTGGGAAAGATACGCAGTATTTT,CASSSPGLGVGKDTQYF
TRBJ1-2,TRBV5-1,.,.,TGCGCCAGCAGCTTGTTTCCACGGAACTATGGCTACACCTTC,CASSLFPRNYGYTF
TRBJ2-7,TRBV7-2,.,.,TGTGCCAGCAGCTTAGGGCCCGGGACGGGGTCCTACGAGCAGTACTTC,CASSLGPGTGSYEQYF
TRBJ1-2,TRBV4-2,.,.,TGTGCCAGCAGCCAAGATTTAATGGGGACTGAGGGTGGCTACACCTTC,CASSQDLMGTEGGYTF
TRBJ2-1,TRBV5-1,many,TRBD2,TGCGCCAGCAGCTCGGGACTAGCCTCGCGGGATGAGCAGTTCTTC,CASSSGLASRDEQFF
TRBJ1-1,TRBV10-3,few,TRBD1,TGTGCCATCAGAGGACAGGGGGCGTTCACTGAAGCTTTCTTT,CAIRGQGAFTEAFF
TRBJ1-1,TRBV12-3/TRBV12-4,many,.,TGTGCCAGCACCCCCAACACTGAAGCTTTCTTT,CASTPNTEAFF
TRBJ2-7,TRBV2,.,TRBD2,TGCGCCAGCAGCCAGCCCCTAGGGAGGGCCTACGAGCAGCACTTC,CASSQPLGRAYEQHF
TRBJ1-1,TRBV30,.,.,TGTGCCTATGCCGGGGAAAACACTGAAGCTTTCTTT,CAYAGENTEAFF
TRBJ2-7,TRBV30,.,TRBD1,TGTGCCTGGAGTTCACCCGGGACAGGGTACTACGAGCAGTACTTC,CAWSSPGTGYYEQYF
TRBJ1-2,TRBV5-1,.,.,TGCGCCAGCAGCTTGGAGGGCAGGGCCTTCGGCTACACCTTC,CASSLEGRAFGYTF